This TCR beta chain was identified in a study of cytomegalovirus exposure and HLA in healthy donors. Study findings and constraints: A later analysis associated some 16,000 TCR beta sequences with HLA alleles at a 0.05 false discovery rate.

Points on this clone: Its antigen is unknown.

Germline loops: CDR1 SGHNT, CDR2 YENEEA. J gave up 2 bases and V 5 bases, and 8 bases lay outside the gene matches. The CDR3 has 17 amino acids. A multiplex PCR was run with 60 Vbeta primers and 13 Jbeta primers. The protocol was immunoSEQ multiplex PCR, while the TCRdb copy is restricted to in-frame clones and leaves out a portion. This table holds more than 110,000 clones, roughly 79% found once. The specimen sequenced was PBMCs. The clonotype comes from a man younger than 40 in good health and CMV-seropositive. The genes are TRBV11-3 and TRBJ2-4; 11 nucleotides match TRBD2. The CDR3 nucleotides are TGTGCCAGCAGCGCCCTAACTAGCGGGAGTACCAAAAACATTCAGTACTTC. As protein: CASSALTSGSTKNIQYF.